This T cell receptor (beta chain) appears in the sequencing data of a study of blood T cell repertoires in COVID-19. Overall study context: Spain, Italy and the United States supplied samples that represented acute and convalescent COVID-19. The analysed material was cDNA or gDNA that came from T cells, B-cell-depleted T cells, or PBMCs.

After removal of 5 bases from V and 5 bases from J, the junction contained 6 bases not matched to a gene. CDR3 length: 15 residues. The germline V gene encodes CDR1 SEHNR and CDR2 FQNEAQ (reference sequence). In the study's own analysis: Scientists estimated how many nucleated cells there were by amplifying reference gene primers. The repertoire was sequenced with immunoSEQ multiplex PCR; TCRdb's copy has only in-frame clones and lacks some. V and J calls and clone size follow that table, whereas D and trimming were derived from the DNA. The table shows hundreds of thousands of clones, with about 87% occurring only once.

The source is a woman in her 40s who had recovered from COVID-19. Source material: peripheral blood. The genes are TRBV7-9 and TRBJ1-5; 10 nucleotides align to TRBD1. The CDR3: CASSPQGTGDQPQHF. CDR3 coding DNA: TGTGCCAGCAGCCCACAGGGGACAGGGGATCAGCCCCAGCATTTT.